This T cell receptor beta chain was recorded in a study of cytomegalovirus exposure and HLA in healthy donors. Study-wide context: Per a later analysis, the approximately 700 first-cohort and 120 validation repertoires shared one platform.

Trimming stripped 5 bases from V and 6 bases from J, with 13 bases between. From germline, CDR1 is SGHRS and CDR2 YFSETQ. The CDR3 spans 13 residues. The data were produced by immunoSEQ multiplex PCR, yet TCRdb's version contains in-frame clones alone and is incomplete. The sample lists 150,000 to 170,000 clones; approximately 86% were seen once. The TCR sequence derives from a man aged 18 to 30 in good health and CMV-seropositive. The sample taken for sequencing was PBMCs. V is TRBV5-1 and J is TRBJ2-3; tentative D call: TRBD1 (6 bases). CDR3 protein: CASSWAGDDTQYF. The CDR3 nucleotides read TGCGCCAGCAGTTGGGCAGGGGACGATACGCAGTATTTT. Together with reference TRBV5-1 and TRBJ2-3, the CDR3 gives the full variable domain: KAGVTQTPRYLIKTRGQQVTLSCSPISGHRSVSWYQQTPGQGLQFLFEYFSETQRNKGNFPGRFSGRQFSNSRSEMNVSTLELGDSALYLCASSWAGDDTQYFGPGTRLTVL.